This T cell receptor beta chain was found in a study of regulatory T cells in long-lasting Graves disease. The V end lost 6 bases, the J end lost 7 bases, and 25 bases lay between the germline ends. Germline assignment: CDR1 MNHEY and CDR2 SMNVEV (reference sequence). This CDR3 is 16 amino acids long. For this clonotype: With a far larger clone one base away, a read error is the likely cause.

Time point: newly diagnosed GD, antithyroid drugs for less than 3 months. Extracted RNA from PBMCs served as the source of the TCR library. Relying on iRepertoire HTBI primers and Arm-PCR of CDR3 regions, the team built TCR beta libraries. TCRdb called the multiplex PCR reads again in MiXCR, with one record for every CDR3 protein. The data hold about 530,000 distinct CDR3 sequences, with about 16% observed a single time. Separately, the same data were catalogued under a study of T cells in Graves' hyperthyroidism and ophthalmopathy. That source notes: Most thyroid clonotypes with frequency above 0.001 were detected in blood.

The sequenced sample was peripheral blood mononuclear cells (PBMCs), obtained at new diagnosis, from a patient treated with antithyroid drugs. The receptor was isolated from a woman aged 40 to 65 with Graves disease. The rearrangement uses TRBV27 and TRBJ2-7; a possible D gene is TRBD2 (5 bases). The CDR3 DNA reads TGTGCCAGCAGCCATCTTTCGGCTAGCTCCTACAATGAGCAGTACTTC. It codes for CASSHLSASSYNEQYF.